This passage covers 6 T cell receptor beta chains from one sample sequenced in a study of CD8+ T cells in alopecia areata. Following RNA extraction, reverse transcription yielded cDNA that acted as the sequencing template. TCRdb's table, derived via immunoSEQ multiplex PCR, lists solely in-frame clones and lacks some. The sample shows 95,000 to 110,000 clones, 86% of them seen only once. Treatment in this sample: oral pan-JAK inhibitor, 5-10 mg twice daily. Source: CD8+ T cells sorted from blood, taken between weeks 30 and 35, from a patient treated with tofacitinib. All receptors derive from a human donor with alopecia areata.

V usage is TRBV7-3 and J usage is TRBJ1-2; D might be TRBD1 (6 bases). The CDR3 consists of 14 residues. V lost 5 bases and J 8 bases, leaving 18 bases between the germline ends. CDR1 SGHTA and CDR2 FQGTGA come from the germline V gene. Here the CDR3 reads CASSVSGTRYGYTF. CDR3 DNA sequence: TGTGCCAGCAGCGTTTCCGGGACACGCTACGGCTACACCTTC.

The chain has TRBV4-1 and TRBJ2-3, with 8 bases identical to TRBD1. The CDR3 spans 16 residues. V was clipped by 3 bases and J by 2 bases; unmatched bases: 7. CDR1 is MGHRA, CDR2 YSYEKL, per germline. In DNA, the CDR3 is TGCGCCAGCAGCCAGCCAGGACAGGGATACACAGATACGCAGTATTTT. It is translated as CASSQPGQGYTDTQYF.

The chain links TRBV29-1 to TRBJ2-7, with TRBD1 matching over 8 bases. CDR3 length equals 14 residues. The V gene's germline CDR1 is SQVTM and CDR2 ANQGSEA. The V gene end was trimmed by 5 bases and the J gene end by 2 bases; junction bases not matched to a gene: 8. The chain's CDR3 is CSVLLGQVPYEQYF. CDR3 DNA: TGCAGCGTTTTGTTGGGACAGGTACCCTACGAGCAGTACTTC.

The chain uses TRBV29-1 and TRBJ2-7; D unclear. This CDR3 is 17 amino acids long. Germline CDR1 reads SQVTM; CDR2 reads ANQGSEA. V was cut by 2 bases and J by 4 bases, with 24 bases left in between. This CDR3 reads CSVELRDESSPWYEQYF. In DNA form, the CDR3 reads TGCAGCGTTGAATTGAGAGACGAAAGCTCTCCTTGGTACGAGCAGTACTTC.

J is TRBJ1-1 and V is TRBV5-1, with TRBD1 matching over 7 bases. Trimming at V came to 3 bases and at J to 4 bases, leaving 9 bases not matched to a gene. The CDR3 covers 15 residues. Germline V CDR1 and CDR2: SGHRS, YFSETQ. The CDR3 nucleotides read TGCGCCAGCAGCTCGGAGGAGACAGGGACCACTGAAGCTTTCTTT. Residues: CASSSEETGTTEAFF. Together with reference TRBV5-1 and TRBJ1-1, the CDR3 gives the full variable domain: KAGVTQTPRYLIKTRGQQVTLSCSPISGHRSVSWYQQTPGQGLQFLFEYFSETQRNKGNFPGRFSGRQFSNSRSEMNVSTLELGDSALYLCASSSEETGTTEAFFGQGTRLTVV.

The DNA of the CDR3 is TGTGCCAGCAGCCCATATTCGAGGGACAGGTTCAACACTGAAGCTTTCTTT. Protein: CASSPYSRDRFNTEAFF. The rearrangement uses TRBV5-6 and TRBJ1-1; 8 bases agree with TRBD1. The CDR3 has 17 residues. V was pared by 4 bases and J by 2 bases, with 13 bases of the junction left unmatched. Germline CDR1 SGHDT, CDR2 YYEEEE. Looking up the rest from reference TRBV5-6 and TRBJ1-1 gives the full variable domain: DAGVTQSPTHLIKTRGQQVTLRCSPKSGHDTVSWYQQALGQGPQFIFQYYEEEERQRGNFPDRFSGHQFPNYSSELNVNALLLGDSALYLCASSPYSRDRFNTEAFFGQGTRLTVV.